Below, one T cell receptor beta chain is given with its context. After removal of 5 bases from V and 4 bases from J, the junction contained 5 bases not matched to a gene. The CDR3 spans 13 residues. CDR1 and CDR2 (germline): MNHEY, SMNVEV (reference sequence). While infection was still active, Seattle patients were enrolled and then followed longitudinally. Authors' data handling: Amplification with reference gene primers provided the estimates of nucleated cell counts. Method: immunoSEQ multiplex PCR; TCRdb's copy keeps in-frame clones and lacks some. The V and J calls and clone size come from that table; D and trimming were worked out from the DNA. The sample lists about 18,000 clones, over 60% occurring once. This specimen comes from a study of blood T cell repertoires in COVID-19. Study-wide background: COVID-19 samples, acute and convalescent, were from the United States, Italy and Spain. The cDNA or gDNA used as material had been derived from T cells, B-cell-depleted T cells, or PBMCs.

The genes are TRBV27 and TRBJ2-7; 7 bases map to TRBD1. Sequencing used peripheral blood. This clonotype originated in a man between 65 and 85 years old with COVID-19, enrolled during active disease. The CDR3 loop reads CASSRGQDYEQYF. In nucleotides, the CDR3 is TGTGCCAGCAGTCGAGGACAGGATTACGAGCAGTACTTC.